Shown below are 6 T cell receptor beta chains from a single sample sequenced in a study of response to subunit inactivated influenza vaccine. Each CDR3 protein gets one entry after TCRdb re-called the RT-PCR reads with MiXCR. There are under 850,000 distinct CDR3 sequences in the sample; less than 20% occur only once, and approximately 10% lies in the top ten. The sample consisted of PBMCs from blood, taken about 5 days after vaccination. The receptors originated from a man aged 45 to 65 who received an inactivated influenza vaccine.

The table lists this clonotype with a few counts. Here the CDR3 reads CASRPTGHAEAFF. The CDR3 DNA follows: TGTGCCAGCAGGCCGACAGGTCATGCTGAAGCTTTCTTT. The V gene is TRBV27, the J gene TRBJ1-1; D might be TRBD1 (6 bases). Deletions cut 6 bases from V and 6 bases from J, with 14 bases between. The CDR3 totals 13 residues. The germline gives CDR1 MNHEY, CDR2 SMNVEV (reference sequence).

This clonotype was picked up a small number of times. The chain employs TRBV5-6 and TRBJ1-1; D is unclear. CDR1 and CDR2 (germline): SGHDT, YYEEEE. V lost 2 bases and J 0 bases, leaving 5 bases between the germline ends. CDR3 length: 13 residues. CDR3 amino acids: CASSFDVNTEAFF. In nucleotides, the CDR3 is TGTGCCAGCAGCTTCGACGTGAACACTGAAGCTTTCTTT. Together with reference TRBV5-6 and TRBJ1-1, the CDR3 gives the full variable domain: DAGVTQSPTHLIKTRGQQVTLRCSPKSGHDTVSWYQQALGQGPQFIFQYYEEEERQRGNFPDRFSGHQFPNYSSELNVNALLLGDSALYLCASSFDVNTEAFFGQGTRLTVV.

This clonotype was seen at least ten times. The rearrangement uses TRBV20-1 and TRBJ1-5; no firm D call. Germline CDR1 reads DFQATT; CDR2 reads SNEGSKA (reference sequence). Trimming took off 4 bases at V and 3 bases at J, with 10 bases between the two ends. The CDR3 runs 13 residues. The CDR3 DNA is TGCAGTGCTATTTCCGGGGTCAATCAGCCCCAGCATTTT. It encodes CSAISGVNQPQHF.

This clonotype has just a few counts. The rearrangement uses TRBV7-2 and TRBJ2-5, with D possibly matching TRBD2 (6 bases). The CDR3 loop spans 14 amino acids. Germline assignment: CDR1 SGHTA and CDR2 FQGNSA. V lost 5 bases to trimming and J lost 5 bases, with 15 bases between them. The CDR3 loop is CASSAGTGVETQYF. In DNA, the CDR3 is TGTGCCAGCAGCGCCGGGACGGGGGTGGAGACCCAGTACTTC. The complete variable domain, with remaining parts taken from reference TRBV7-2 and TRBJ2-5, reads GAGVSQSPSNKVTEKGKDVELRCDPISGHTALYWYRQSLGQGLEFLIYFQGNSAPDKSGLPSDRFSAERTGGSVSTLTIQRTQQEDSAVYLCASSAGTGVETQYFGPGTRLLVL.

This rearrangement joins TRBV9 to TRBJ2-1; D is perhaps TRBD2 (6 bases). Germline-derived CDR1 and CDR2 are SGDLS and YYNGEE. This CDR3 has 15 residues. Trimming pared 0 bases from V and 9 bases from J, leaving 16 bases between. The CDR3 loop reads CASSVGTTTRFEQFF. The CDR3 DNA sequence: TGTGCCAGCAGCGTAGGGACTACGACCCGTTTTGAGCAGTTCTTC.

This clonotype has more than one count but fewer than ten. The rearrangement joins TRBV14 to TRBJ2-7; D is perhaps TRBD1 (5 bases). From germline, CDR1 is SGHDN and CDR2 FVKESK. CDR3 size: 15 residues. V lost 4 bases and J 0 bases, leaving 13 bases between the germline ends. CDR3 sequence reads: CASSLRGHSSYEQYF. The CDR3 DNA follows: TGTGCCAGCAGCCTCAGAGGACACTCCTCCTACGAGCAGTACTTC. The whole variable domain, remainder taken from reference TRBV14 and TRBJ2-7, is EAGVTQFPSHSVIEKGQTVTLRCDPISGHDNLYWYRRVMGKEIKFLLHFVKESKQDESGMPNNRFLAERTGGTYSTLKVQPAELEDSGVYFCASSLRGHSSYEQYFGPGTRLTVT.